This T cell receptor (beta chain) was sequenced in a study of T cell repertoires in cytomegalovirus infection. On the study more broadly: An indication of both CMV infection and matching HLA type came from public TCR beta signatures.

Points on this clonotype: Its specificity is not known.

Study findings and constraints: Within the response measured ex vivo, HLA-C-restricted CMV-specific TCR beta clonotypes were dominant. Cumulative frequency of public TCR beta families picked out carriers of CMV plus the relevant HLA.

CDR1 is SGHTA and CDR2 is FQGTGA in the germline V gene. This CDR3 comprises 14 residues. Trimming stripped 3 bases from V and 8 bases from J, with 16 bases between. TCRdb independently ran MiXCR on the reads; one entry per CDR3 protein. The top ten hold around 4% of the sample, which has fewer than 350,000 distinct CDR3 sequences, 9.5% seen once. This chain connects TRBV7-3 to TRBJ1-2, with D possibly TRBD1 on 5 matching bases. The sequenced sample consisted of PBMCs. This sequence was found in a human donor in good health (CMV status not recorded). Some clones in this sample may be carry-over from other donors' samples. The CDR3 coding sequence is TGTGCCAGCAGCTTTGGGGACGGGCAGAAAGGCTACACCTTC. This translates into CASSFGDGQKGYTF. Full variable domain (remainder filled in from reference TRBV7-3 and TRBJ1-2): GAGVSQTPSNKVTEKGKYVELRCDPISGHTALYWYRQSLGQGPEFLIYFQGTGAADDSGLPNDRFFAVRPEGSVSTLKIQRTERGDSAVYLCASSFGDGQKGYTFGSGTRLTVV.